These 13 T cell receptor beta chains originate from one sample sequenced in a study of T cell responses to AZD1222 COVID-19 vaccine. The table came from immunoSEQ multiplex PCR; TCRdb's copy has only in-frame clones and leaves some out. The sample includes 120,000 to 150,000 clones, approximately 91% seen only once; the top ten take approximately 2%. The specimen comprised peripheral blood, sampled 28 days after the second AZD1222 dose. These receptors came from an adult who received the AZD1222 COVID-19 vaccine.

V is TRBV3-1 (or the pseudogene TRBV3-2) and J is TRBJ1-4, with D uncertain. The CDR3 runs 12 residues. V lost 5 bases to trimming and J lost 8 bases, with 9 bases between them. Germline CDR1 LGHDT, CDR2 YNNKEL (reference sequence). In nucleotides, the CDR3 is TGTGCCAGCAGCAAATTGGAGGAAAAACTGTTTTTT. Protein product: CASSKLEEKLFF.

On this clone: At the DNA level, this CDR3 is encoded by other sequences in the same sample as well. The rearrangement joins TRBV7-9 to TRBJ2-1; the match to TRBD2 covers 7 bases. The germline CDR1 and CDR2 sequences are SEHNR and FQNEAQ (reference sequence). V lost 0 bases to trimming and J lost 3 bases; unmatched junction nucleotides: 5. The CDR3 loop spans 16 amino acids. CDR3 residues: CASSLALAGVYNEQFF. The CDR3 DNA reads TGTGCCAGCAGCTTAGCCTTGGCGGGAGTCTACAATGAGCAGTTCTTC.

V usage is TRBV5-6 and J usage is TRBJ2-7; 13 bases agree with TRBD2. Per the germline V gene, CDR1 is SGHDT and CDR2 is YYEEEE. This CDR3 spans 15 amino acids. Trimming at V came to 5 bases and at J to 7 bases, leaving 9 bases not matched to a gene. The CDR3, as DNA: TGTGCCAGCAGACTACTAGGACTAGCGGGAGTTGAGCAGTACTTC. This translates into CASRLLGLAGVEQYF. The variable domain in full, with the rest retrieved from reference TRBV5-6 and TRBJ2-7, is DAGVTQSPTHLIKTRGQQVTLRCSPKSGHDTVSWYQQALGQGPQFIFQYYEEEERQRGNFPDRFSGHQFPNYSSELNVNALLLGDSALYLCASRLLGLAGVEQYFGPGTRLTVT.

This clone is medium-sized by share. Other DNA sequences of this sample code for an identical CDR3. V gene TRBV27 combines with J gene TRBJ2-1; D call uncertain. Trimming cost V 0 bases and J 1 base, with 7 bases left between them. Germline CDR1 reads MNHEY; CDR2 reads SMNVEV (reference sequence). This CDR3 is 15 amino acids long. The CDR3 loop reads CASSLSGVSYNEQFF. The CDR3 DNA sequence: TGTGCCAGCAGTTTATCTGGTGTTTCCTACAATGAGCAGTTCTTC.

This chain links TRBV29-1 with TRBJ2-3; 13 bases line up with TRBD2. This CDR3 contains 18 residues. Germline values: CDR1 SQVTM, CDR2 ANQGSEA. The V and J ends lost 1 base and 1 base, in that order; junction bases with no gene match: 8. The CDR3 region has the DNA TGCAGCGTTGAAGGGACTAGCGGGAGACGCGTTGGCACAGATACGCAGTATTTT. This sequence encodes CSVEGTSGRRVGTDTQYF.

This clone turned up a few times. This chain joins TRBV11-2 and TRBJ1-1; D ambiguous. Trimming removed 5 bases at V and 4 bases at J, with 14 bases between. The V gene's germline CDR1 is SGHAT and CDR2 FQNNGV. The CDR3 covers 14 residues. CDR3 coding DNA: TGTGCCAGCAGCCTAAGCTTGAGGAGCACTGAAGCTTTCTTT. Protein sequence: CASSLSLRSTEAFF. Variable domain in full (rest from reference TRBV11-2 and TRBJ1-1): EAGVAQSPRYKIIEKRQSVAFWCNPISGHATLYWYQQILGQGPKLLIQFQNNGVVDDSQLPKDRFSAERLKGVDSTLKIQPAKLEDSAVYLCASSLSLRSTEAFFGQGTRLTVV.

The chain links TRBV7-9 to TRBJ2-1, with a possible D match to TRBD2 (6 bases). The CDR3 contains 16 residues. Trimming shortened V by 6 bases and J by 5 bases, and 20 bases separated the two germline ends. CDR1 is SEHNR and CDR2 is FQNEAQ in the germline V gene (reference sequence). CDR3: CASSPSQSGPNNEQFF. CDR3 nucleotide sequence: TGTGCCAGCAGTCCTTCACAAAGCGGGCCGAACAATGAGCAGTTCTTC.

The CDR3: CASSEVGRANTGELFF. CDR3 sequence (DNA): TGTGCCAGCAGTGAAGTAGGCAGGGCGAACACCGGGGAGCTGTTTTTT. The chain couples TRBV6-1 to TRBJ2-2; D might be TRBD1 (5 bases). The germline V gene has CDR1 MNHNS and CDR2 SASEGT. The CDR3 is 16 amino acids. The V end was cut by 1 base, the J end by 0 bases, with 9 bases between.

The chain links TRBV9 to TRBJ2-3; TRBD2 aligns across 10 bases. CDR1 and CDR2 (germline): SGDLS, YYNGEE. With 4 bases clipped from V and 4 bases from J, the junction kept 9 bases outside the gene matches. The CDR3 totals 16 residues. The CDR3 DNA reads TGTGCCAGCAGCTCCCTCCGGGGGACTAGCGCAGATACGCAGTATTTT. Protein product: CASSSLRGTSADTQYF. The full variable domain, completed using reference TRBV9 and TRBJ2-3, is DSGVTQTPKHLITATGQRVTLRCSPRSGDLSVYWYQQSLDQGLQFLIQYYNGEERAKGNILERFSAQQFPDLHSELNLSSLELGDSALYFCASSSLRGTSADTQYFGPGTRLTVL.

This chain joins TRBV5-4 and TRBJ2-7; 11 bases line up with TRBD2. The germline V gene encodes CDR1 SGHNT and CDR2 YYREEE (reference sequence). The CDR3 is 15 residues long. With V trimmed by 4 bases and J by 3 bases, 6 bases remained unmatched. This CDR3 reads CASSVRLAGIYEQYF. The DNA for the CDR3 is TGTGCCAGCAGCGTCCGACTAGCGGGGATCTACGAGCAGTACTTC.

V usage is TRBV5-4 and J usage is TRBJ2-3, with D possibly being TRBD2 (6 bases). The germline V gene has CDR1 SGHNT and CDR2 YYREEE (reference sequence). This CDR3 contains 16 residues. V dropped 4 bases and J dropped 2 bases, with 17 bases sitting between them. The CDR3 loop is CASSMGSGSITDTQYF. The DNA for the CDR3 is TGTGCCAGCAGCATGGGCAGCGGGTCCATCACAGATACGCAGTATTTT.

In this sample, this clone turned up once. The rearrangement links TRBV5-5 to TRBJ1-1, with TRBD1 matching over 7 bases. Germline lookup yields CDR1 SGHKS and CDR2 YYEKEE (reference sequence). The CDR3 loop spans 14 amino acids. V dropped 3 bases and J dropped 7; count of bases not matched to a gene: 9. The CDR3 here is CASSYRDSGGEAFF. As DNA, the CDR3 is TGTGCCAGCAGCTACCGGGACAGTGGAGGTGAAGCTTTCTTT. The full variable domain, rest sourced from reference TRBV5-5 and TRBJ1-1, is DAGVTQSPTHLIKTRGQQVTLRCSPISGHKSVSWYQQVLGQGPQFIFQYYEKEERGRGNFPDRFSARQFPNYSSELNVNALLLGDSALYLCASSYRDSGGEAFFGQGTRLTVV.

This clone has only one observation. V and J are TRBV9 and TRBJ1-2; a possible D gene is TRBD1 (6 bases). This CDR3 has 15 amino acids. The germline gives CDR1 SGDLS, CDR2 YYNGEE. Trimming took off 4 bases at V and 4 bases at J, with 17 bases between the two ends. CDR3 nucleotide sequence: TGTGCCAGCAGCCCATCCGGGGGGGGGCCCTATGGCTACACCTTC. Residues: CASSPSGGGPYGYTF. The whole variable domain, filled in from reference TRBV9 and TRBJ1-2, reads DSGVTQTPKHLITATGQRVTLRCSPRSGDLSVYWYQQSLDQGLQFLIQYYNGEERAKGNILERFSAQQFPDLHSELNLSSLELGDSALYFCASSPSGGGPYGYTFGSGTRLTVV.